The 13 T cell receptor beta chains given below trace back to one sample, sequenced in a study of circulating and synovial CD4+ cells in juvenile arthritis. The data were produced by immunoSEQ multiplex PCR, yet TCRdb's version contains in-frame clones alone and is incomplete. The profile shows around 32,000 clones, nearly 95% of them singletons. The sample comprised CD4+ T cells from blood. These receptors all come from a human donor with juvenile idiopathic arthritis.

The chain employs TRBV5-1 and TRBJ2-3; weak D call: TRBD2 (6 bases). The V and J ends lost 4 bases and 3 bases respectively, with 12 bases between them. The germline V gene encodes CDR1 SGHRS and CDR2 YFSETQ. The CDR3 sequence is 14 residues long. The CDR3 DNA reads as TGCGCCAGCAGCCTAGCGCCCAGAACAGATACGCAGTATTTT. Residues: CASSLAPRTDTQYF.

The chain carries TRBV7-2 and TRBJ2-3; D is perhaps TRBD2 (5 bases). The V end lost 2 bases, the J end lost 2 bases, and 11 bases lay between the germline ends. CDR1 and CDR2 from the germline V gene are SGHTA and FQGNSA. CDR3 length: 15 amino acids. Here the CDR3 DNA reads TGTGCCAGCAGCTTACGTCGGGATGTCACAGATACGCAGTATTTT. Its translation: CASSLRRDVTDTQYF.

The chain links TRBV5-8 to TRBJ2-3, with 8 bases matching TRBD2. CDR3 size: 15 residues. Germline V gene sequence: CDR1 SGHTS, CDR2 YDEGEE. J gave up 6 bases and V 1 base, and 7 bases lay outside the gene matches. CDR3 bases: TGTGCCAGCAGCTTGTATGCGGGGGGCCGGGATACGCAGTATTTT. This sequence encodes CASSLYAGGRDTQYF.

CDR3: CASSSRDRGPYEQYF. Written as DNA, the CDR3 is TGTGCCAGCAGCTCCCGGGACAGGGGCCCCTACGAGCAGTACTTC. J is TRBJ2-7 and V is TRBV7-8; 10 positions match TRBD1. The CDR3 spans 15 residues. Germline CDR1 reads SGHVS; CDR2 reads FQNEAQ. V was clipped by 4 bases and J by 2 bases; unmatched bases: 5.

The rearrangement links TRBV19 to TRBJ1-2, with TRBD1 matching 9 bases. CDR3 length: 14 amino acids. CDR1 is LNHDA and CDR2 is SQIVND in the germline V gene (reference sequence). Germline trimming cut 10 bases from V and 6 bases from J; bases unmatched to any gene: 12. CDR3 in amino acids: CATQVPWTGDGYTF. The CDR3 DNA sequence: TGTGCCACCCAGGTGCCCTGGACAGGGGATGGCTACACCTTC.

The chain links TRBV6-1 to TRBJ1-6; D possibly corresponds to TRBD1 (6 bases). V shed 3 bases and J shed 10 bases, with 13 bases lying between them. The CDR3 covers 14 residues. CDR1 and CDR2 from the germline V gene are MNHNS and SASEGT. CDR3 region: CASSDLQGRSPLHF. Written as DNA, the CDR3 is TGTGCCAGCAGTGATTTACAGGGTCGGTCACCCCTCCACTTT.

The chain uses TRBV9 and TRBJ2-7, with 7 bases fitting TRBD1. This CDR3 has 14 amino acids. V shed 4 bases and J 0 bases; nucleotides not matched to a gene: 4. Germline loops: CDR1 SGDLS, CDR2 YYNGEE. The CDR3 sequence: CASSPGTDSYEQYF. CDR3 bases: TGTGCCAGCAGCCCGGGGACAGACTCCTACGAGCAGTACTTC.

This chain connects TRBV5-4 to TRBJ2-7, with 9 nucleotides matching TRBD2. This CDR3 region has 16 residues. J lost 2 bases, V lost 4 bases, and 10 bases had no gene match. The germline V gene has CDR1 SGHNT and CDR2 YYREEE (reference sequence). The DNA for the CDR3 is TGTGCCAGCAGCGATGTGGTAGTAGCGGGAGCCTACGAGCAGTACTTC. Translation gives CASSDVVVAGAYEQYF.

The chain carries TRBV11-3 and TRBJ2-1; D not certain. The CDR3 is 15 residues long. Trimming took off 5 bases at V and 0 bases at J, with 11 bases between the two ends. The germline gives CDR1 SGHNT, CDR2 YENEEA. For the CDR3, the DNA is TGTGCCAGCAGCCCCGCTAGTAGCTCCTACAATGAGCAGTTCTTC. It translates to CASSPASSSYNEQFF.

The chain has TRBV19 and TRBJ1-5; 10 nucleotides align to TRBD1. CDR1 and CDR2 (germline): LNHDA, SQIVND (reference sequence). This CDR3 is 16 amino acids long. V shed 8 bases and J 5 bases; nucleotides not matched to a gene: 12. The CDR3 reads CASARPTGTGDQPQHF. CDR3 nucleotides: TGTGCCAGTGCGAGACCTACGGGGACAGGGGATCAGCCCCAGCATTTT. Combining the CDR3 with reference TRBV19 and TRBJ1-5 gives the whole variable domain DGGITQSPKYLFRKEGQNVTLSCEQNLNHDAMYWYRQDPGQGLRLIYYSQIVNDFQKGDIAEGYSVSREKKESFPLTVTSAQKNPTAFYLCASARPTGTGDQPQHFGDGTRLSIL.

As DNA, the CDR3 is TGTGCCACCAGAAAACAGGGGGTGAGCACAGATACGCAGTATTTT. Encoded protein: CATRKQGVSTDTQYF. The genes are TRBV15 and TRBJ2-3, with 8 bases aligning to TRBD1. The CDR3 length is 15 residues. Germline CDR1 reads LNHNV; CDR2 reads YYDKDF (reference sequence). Trimming took 6 bases from V and 0 from J; bases not matched to a gene: 5.

This chain links TRBV10-3 with TRBJ2-5; D not certain. The J call could be wrong; TRBJ2-7 is a better fit for the DNA end. Germline V CDR1 and CDR2: ENHRY, SYGVKD. The CDR3 extends over 12 amino acids. The CDR3 loop reads CAFGGSSYEQYF. CDR3 sequence (DNA): TGTGCCTTCGGCGGTAGCTCCTACGAGCAGTACTTC.

The chain links TRBV19 to TRBJ2-1; 9 nucleotides agree with TRBD1. From germline, CDR1 is LNHDA and CDR2 SQIVND (reference sequence). V was pared by 1 base and J by 1 base, with 2 bases of the junction left unmatched. CDR3 size: 16 residues. The CDR3, as DNA: TGTGCCAGTAGTATAGGGGGGACAGGGTCCTACAATGAGCAGTTCTTC. This translates into CASSIGGTGSYNEQFF.